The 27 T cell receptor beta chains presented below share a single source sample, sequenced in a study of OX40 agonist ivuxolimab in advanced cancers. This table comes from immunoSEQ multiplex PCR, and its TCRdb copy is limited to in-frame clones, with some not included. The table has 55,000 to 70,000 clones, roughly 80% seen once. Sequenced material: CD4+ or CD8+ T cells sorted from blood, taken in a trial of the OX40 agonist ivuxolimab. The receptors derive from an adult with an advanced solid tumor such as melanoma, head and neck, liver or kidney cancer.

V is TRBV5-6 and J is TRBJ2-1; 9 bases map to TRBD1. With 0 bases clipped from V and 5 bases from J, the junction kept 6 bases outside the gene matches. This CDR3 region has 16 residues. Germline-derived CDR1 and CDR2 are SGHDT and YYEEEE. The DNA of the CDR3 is TGTGCCAGCAGCTTGGCTGGGACAGGGTTCGACAATGAGCAGTTCTTC. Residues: CASSLAGTGFDNEQFF. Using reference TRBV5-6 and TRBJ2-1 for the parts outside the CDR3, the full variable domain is DAGVTQSPTHLIKTRGQQVTLRCSPKSGHDTVSWYQQALGQGPQFIFQYYEEEERQRGNFPDRFSGHQFPNYSSELNVNALLLGDSALYLCASSLAGTGFDNEQFFGPGTRLTVL.

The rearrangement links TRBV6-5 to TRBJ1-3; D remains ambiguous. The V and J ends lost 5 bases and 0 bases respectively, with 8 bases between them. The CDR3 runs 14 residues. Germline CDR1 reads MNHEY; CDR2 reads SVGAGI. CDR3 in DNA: TGTGCCAGCAGTCCCCCAGGCTCTGGAAACACCATATATTTT. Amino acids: CASSPPGSGNTIYF.

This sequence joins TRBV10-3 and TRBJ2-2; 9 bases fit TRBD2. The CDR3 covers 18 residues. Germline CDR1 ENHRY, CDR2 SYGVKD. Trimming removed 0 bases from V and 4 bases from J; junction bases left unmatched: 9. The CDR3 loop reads CAISESRLAGLGTGELFF. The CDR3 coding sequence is TGTGCCATCAGTGAGTCGAGGCTAGCGGGGCTCGGCACCGGGGAGCTGTTTTTT.

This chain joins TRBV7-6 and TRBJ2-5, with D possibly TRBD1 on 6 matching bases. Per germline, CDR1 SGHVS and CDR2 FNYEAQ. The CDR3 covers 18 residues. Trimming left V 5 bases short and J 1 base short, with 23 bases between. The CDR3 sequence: CASSPGLGMGAIQETQYF. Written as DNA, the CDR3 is TGTGCCAGCAGCCCAGGCTTAGGCATGGGGGCCATCCAAGAGACCCAGTACTTC. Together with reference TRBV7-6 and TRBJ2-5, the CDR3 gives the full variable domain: GAGVSQSPRYKVTKRGQDVALRCDPISGHVSLYWYRQALGQGPEFLTYFNYEAQQDKSGLPNDRFSAERPEGSISTLTIQRTEQRDSAMYRCASSPGLGMGAIQETQYFGPGTRLLVL.

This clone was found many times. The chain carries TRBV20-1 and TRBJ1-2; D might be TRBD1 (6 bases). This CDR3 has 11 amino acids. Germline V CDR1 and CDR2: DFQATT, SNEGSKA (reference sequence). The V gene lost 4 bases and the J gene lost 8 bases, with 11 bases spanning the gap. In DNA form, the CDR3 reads TGCAGTGCTACAGGGGCAGGGGGCTACACCTTC. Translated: CSATGAGGYTF.

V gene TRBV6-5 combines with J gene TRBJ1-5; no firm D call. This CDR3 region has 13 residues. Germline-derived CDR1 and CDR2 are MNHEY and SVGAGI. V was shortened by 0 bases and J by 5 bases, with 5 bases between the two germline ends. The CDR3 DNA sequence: TGTGCCAGCAGTTACTCGTTTGATCAGCCCCAGCATTTT. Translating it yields CASSYSFDQPQHF.

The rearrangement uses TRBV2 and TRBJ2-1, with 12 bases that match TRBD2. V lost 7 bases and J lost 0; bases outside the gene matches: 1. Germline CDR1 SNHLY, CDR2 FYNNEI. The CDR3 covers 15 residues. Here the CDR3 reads CASKLAGGSYNEQFF. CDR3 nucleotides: TGTGCCAGCAAACTAGCGGGGGGCTCCTACAATGAGCAGTTCTTC.

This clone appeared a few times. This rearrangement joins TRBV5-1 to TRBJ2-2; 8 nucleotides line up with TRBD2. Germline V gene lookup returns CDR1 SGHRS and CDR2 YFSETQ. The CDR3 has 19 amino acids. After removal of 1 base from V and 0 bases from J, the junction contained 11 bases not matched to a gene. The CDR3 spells CASSLSPRTSSPNTGELFF. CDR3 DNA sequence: TGCGCCAGCAGCTTGAGCCCCCGGACTAGCTCCCCGAACACCGGGGAGCTGTTTTTT.

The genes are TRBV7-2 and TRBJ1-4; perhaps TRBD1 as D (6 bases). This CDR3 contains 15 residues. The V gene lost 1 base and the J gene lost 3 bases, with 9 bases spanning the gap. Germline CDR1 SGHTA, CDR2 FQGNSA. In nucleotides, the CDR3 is TGTGCCAGCAGCTTAGACAGGGATCCTAATGAAAAACTGTTTTTT. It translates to CASSLDRDPNEKLFF. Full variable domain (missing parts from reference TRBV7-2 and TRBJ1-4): GAGVSQSPSNKVTEKGKDVELRCDPISGHTALYWYRQSLGQGLEFLIYFQGNSAPDKSGLPSDRFSAERTGGSVSTLTIQRTQQEDSAVYLCASSLDRDPNEKLFFGSGTQLSVL.

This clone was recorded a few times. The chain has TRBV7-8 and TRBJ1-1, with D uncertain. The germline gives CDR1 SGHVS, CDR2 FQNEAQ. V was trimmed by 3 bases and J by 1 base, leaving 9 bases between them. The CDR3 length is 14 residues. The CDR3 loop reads CASSFASRNTEAFF. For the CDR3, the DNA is TGTGCCAGCAGCTTTGCAAGTCGGAACACTGAAGCTTTCTTT.

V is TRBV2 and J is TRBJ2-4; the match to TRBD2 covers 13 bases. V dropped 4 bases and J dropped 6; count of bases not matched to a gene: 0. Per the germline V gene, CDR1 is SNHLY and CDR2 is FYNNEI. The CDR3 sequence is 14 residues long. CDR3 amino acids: CASSGLAGGNIQYF. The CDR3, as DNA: TGTGCCAGCAGTGGACTAGCGGGGGGAAACATTCAGTACTTC.

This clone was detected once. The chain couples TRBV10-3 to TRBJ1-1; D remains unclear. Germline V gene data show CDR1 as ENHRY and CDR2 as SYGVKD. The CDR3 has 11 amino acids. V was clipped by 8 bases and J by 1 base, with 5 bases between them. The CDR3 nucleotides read TGTGCCATCTCGGCGAACACTGAAGCTTTCTTT. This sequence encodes CAISANTEAFF.

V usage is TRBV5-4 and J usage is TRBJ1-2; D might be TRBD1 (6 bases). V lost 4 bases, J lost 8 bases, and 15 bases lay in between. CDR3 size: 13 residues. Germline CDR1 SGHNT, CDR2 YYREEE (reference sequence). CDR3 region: CASSPDRLEGYTF. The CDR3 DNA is TGTGCCAGCAGCCCTGACAGGCTAGAGGGCTACACCTTC.

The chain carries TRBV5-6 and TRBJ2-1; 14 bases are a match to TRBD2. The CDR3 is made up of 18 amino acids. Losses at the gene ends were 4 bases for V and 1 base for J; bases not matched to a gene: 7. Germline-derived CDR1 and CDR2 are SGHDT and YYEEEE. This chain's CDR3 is CASSPTSGGGLSYNEQFF. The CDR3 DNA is TGTGCCAGCAGCCCGACTAGCGGGGGGGGCCTGTCCTACAATGAGCAGTTCTTC.

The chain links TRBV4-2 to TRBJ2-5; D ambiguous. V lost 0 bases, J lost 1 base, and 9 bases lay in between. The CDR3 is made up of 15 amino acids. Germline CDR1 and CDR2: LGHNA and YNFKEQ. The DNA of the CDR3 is TGTGCCAGCAGCCAAGACATCCAGTTCCAAGAGACCCAGTACTTC. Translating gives CASSQDIQFQETQYF.

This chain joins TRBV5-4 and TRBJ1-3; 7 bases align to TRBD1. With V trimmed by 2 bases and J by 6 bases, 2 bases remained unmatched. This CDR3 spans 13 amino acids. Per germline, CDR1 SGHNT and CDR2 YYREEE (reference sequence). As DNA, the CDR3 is TGTGCCAGCAGCTTCGACAGGGTAAACACCATATATTTT. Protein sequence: CASSFDRVNTIYF.

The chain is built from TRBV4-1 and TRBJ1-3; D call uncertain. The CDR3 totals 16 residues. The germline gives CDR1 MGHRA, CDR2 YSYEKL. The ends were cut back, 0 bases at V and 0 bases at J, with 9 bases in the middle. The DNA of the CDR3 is TGCGCCAGCAGCCAAGAATGGGCGAGCTCTGGAAACACCATATATTTT. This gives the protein CASSQEWASSGNTIYF.

CDR3 sequence: CASSLPGQGNEQYF. For the CDR3, the DNA is TGTGCCAGCAGCTTACCGGGACAGGGGAACGAGCAGTACTTC. The chain is built from TRBV5-6 and TRBJ2-7; 10 positions agree with TRBD1. Trimming took 2 bases from V and 5 from J; bases not matched to a gene: 4. CDR3 length: 14 residues. Germline V CDR1 and CDR2: SGHDT, YYEEEE.

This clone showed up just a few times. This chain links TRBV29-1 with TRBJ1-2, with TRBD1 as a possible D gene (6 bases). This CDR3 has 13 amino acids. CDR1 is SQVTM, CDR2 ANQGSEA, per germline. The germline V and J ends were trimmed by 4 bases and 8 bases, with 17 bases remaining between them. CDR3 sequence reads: CSVVIPGAGGYTF. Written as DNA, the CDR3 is TGCAGCGTTGTAATCCCGGGGGCCGGCGGCTACACCTTC.

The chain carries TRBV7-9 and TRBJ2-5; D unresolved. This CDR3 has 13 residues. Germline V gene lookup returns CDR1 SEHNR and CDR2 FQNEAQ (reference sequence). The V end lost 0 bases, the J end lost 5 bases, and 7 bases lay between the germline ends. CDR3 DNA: TGTGCCAGCAGCTTAGCGGGCCTGGAGACCCAGTACTTC. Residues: CASSLAGLETQYF.

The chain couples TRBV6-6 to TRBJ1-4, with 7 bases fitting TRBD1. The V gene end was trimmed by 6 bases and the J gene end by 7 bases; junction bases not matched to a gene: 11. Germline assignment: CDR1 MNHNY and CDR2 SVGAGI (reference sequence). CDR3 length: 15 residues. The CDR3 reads CASSQDRVGGEKLFF. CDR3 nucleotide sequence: TGTGCCAGCAGCCAAGACAGGGTAGGGGGTGAAAAACTGTTTTTT.

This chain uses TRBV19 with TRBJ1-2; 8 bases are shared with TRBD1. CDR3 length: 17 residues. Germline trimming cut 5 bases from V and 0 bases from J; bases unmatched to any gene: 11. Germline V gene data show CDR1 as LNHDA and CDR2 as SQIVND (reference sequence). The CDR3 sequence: CASSGRDRRPSNYGYTF. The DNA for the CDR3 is TGTGCCAGTAGTGGCCGGGACAGGCGACCCTCTAACTATGGCTACACCTTC.

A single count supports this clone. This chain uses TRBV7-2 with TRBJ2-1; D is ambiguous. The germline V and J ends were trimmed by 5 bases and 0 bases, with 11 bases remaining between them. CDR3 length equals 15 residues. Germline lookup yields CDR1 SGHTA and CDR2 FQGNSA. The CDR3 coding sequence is TGTGCCAGCAGCGCGGACGGGTTCTCCTACAATGAGCAGTTCTTC. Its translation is CASSADGFSYNEQFF.

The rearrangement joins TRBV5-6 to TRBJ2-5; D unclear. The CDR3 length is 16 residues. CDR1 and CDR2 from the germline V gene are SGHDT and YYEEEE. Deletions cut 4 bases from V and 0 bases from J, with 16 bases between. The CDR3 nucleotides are TGTGCCAGCAGCGCCCAAAATGGACGGCACCAAGAGACCCAGTACTTC. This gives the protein CASSAQNGRHQETQYF.

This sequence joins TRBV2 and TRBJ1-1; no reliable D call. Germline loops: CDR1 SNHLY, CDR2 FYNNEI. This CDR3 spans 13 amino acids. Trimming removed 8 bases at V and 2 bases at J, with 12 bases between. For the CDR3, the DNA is TGTGCCAGCCAGGTTGGTGCAAACACTGAAGCTTTCTTT. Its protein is CASQVGANTEAFF.

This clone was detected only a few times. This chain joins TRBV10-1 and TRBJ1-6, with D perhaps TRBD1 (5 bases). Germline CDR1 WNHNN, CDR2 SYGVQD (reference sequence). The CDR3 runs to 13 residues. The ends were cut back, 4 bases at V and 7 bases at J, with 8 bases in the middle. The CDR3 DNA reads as TGCGCCAGCAGTGTCCGGGGGAATTCACCCCTCCACTTT. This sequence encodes CASSVRGNSPLHF.

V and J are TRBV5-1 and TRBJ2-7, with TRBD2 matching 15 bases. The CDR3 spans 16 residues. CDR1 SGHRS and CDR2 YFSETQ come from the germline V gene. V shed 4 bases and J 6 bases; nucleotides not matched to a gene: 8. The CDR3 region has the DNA TGCGCCAGCAGCCCTGGACTAGCGGGGGGGCCGTCCGAGCAGTACTTC. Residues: CASSPGLAGGPSEQYF.